This is a list of T cell receptor beta chains from one sample in a study of OX40 agonist ivuxolimab in advanced cancers. The method was immunoSEQ multiplex PCR; TCRdb's version includes in-frame clones alone and lacks a portion of them. The sample has 65,000 or so clones, more than 75% seen once. Sequenced here: CD4+ or CD8+ T cells sorted from blood, sampled in a trial of the OX40 agonist ivuxolimab. These receptor sequences come from an adult with an advanced solid tumor such as melanoma, head and neck, liver or kidney cancer. Both conserved end residues are part of each CDR3. A D gene is named only where the DNA matches it firmly.

D	V	J	CDR3	DNA
-	TRBV10-3	TRBJ1-1	CAIRRDPLATEAFF	TGTGCCATCAGAAGGGACCCCCTTGCCACTGAAGCTTTCTTT
TRBD2	TRBV7-9	TRBJ2-1	CATPLAGDEQFF	TGTGCCACCCCCTTAGCGGGAGATGAGCAGTTCTTC
TRBD1	TRBV18	TRBJ1-2	CASSQNRGASYGYTF	TGTGCCAGCTCACAGAACAGGGGAGCAAGCTATGGCTACACCTTC
TRBD2	TRBV30	TRBJ2-1	CAWRVAGGQRGFF	TGTGCCTGGAGAGTAGCGGGAGGGCAGCGGGGGTTCTTC
-	TRBV5-1	TRBJ2-7	CASSLEGFSYEQYF	TGCGCCAGCAGCTTAGAGGGGTTCTCCTACGAGCAGTACTTC
-	TRBV2	TRBJ1-5	CASSVQGFNQPQHF	TGTGCCAGCAGTGTACAGGGTTTCAATCAGCCCCAGCATTTT
-	TRBV7-2	TRBJ2-5	CASSLGAGWGETQYF	TGTGCCAGCAGCTTAGGGGCAGGGTGGGGAGAGACCCAGTACTTC
-	TRBV6-1	TRBJ1-4	CASSEAVLNEKLFF	TGTGCCAGCAGTGAGGCAGTTCTCAATGAAAAACTGTTTTTT
-	TRBV11-2	TRBJ2-2	CASSPLDWQGGTGELFF	TGTGCCAGCAGCCCCCTCGATTGGCAGGGGGGCACCGGGGAGCTGTTTTTT
-	TRBV30	TRBJ1-1	CAWRKEGVFQNTEAFF	TGTGCCTGGAGAAAAGAGGGGGTTTTCCAGAACACTGAAGCTTTCTTT